These T cell receptor beta chains were read from a single sample in a study of cytomegalovirus exposure and HLA in healthy donors. TCRdb's copy holds only in-frame clones and misses some; the assay was immunoSEQ multiplex PCR. The data hold 29,000 or so clones, with about 62% observed a single time. The material sequenced was PBMCs. The receptors here all came from a male donor in good health and CMV-seropositive. Each CDR3 is given with its conserved first and last residue. Each record gives: J gene, clone size, D gene, V gene, CDR3 length, CDR3 DNA, CDR3 protein. A D gene is named only where the DNA matches it firmly. Not all rows give a size; the values are once, few, many and, for expanded clones, a class.

j_call: TRBJ1-1; clone_size: NA; d_call: NA; v_call: TRBV6-1; cdr3_length: 15; cdr3_nt: TGTGCCAGCAGTGAATTAGCGCAGCCGGTCACTGAAGCTTTCTTT; cdr3_aa: CASSELAQPVTEAFF
j_call: TRBJ1-1; clone_size: NA; d_call: NA; v_call: TRBV5-5; cdr3_length: 14; cdr3_nt: TGTGCCAGCAGCTTAGCGGGACCGAACACTGAAGCTTTCTTT; cdr3_aa: CASSLAGPNTEAFF
j_call: TRBJ2-2; clone_size: NA; d_call: NA; v_call: TRBV5-6; cdr3_length: 15; cdr3_nt: TGTGCCAGCAGCATCGGGAGTCGGGGCACCGGGGAGCTGTTTTTT; cdr3_aa: CASSIGSRGTGELFF
j_call: TRBJ1-3; clone_size: NA; d_call: NA; v_call: TRBV5-6; cdr3_length: 15; cdr3_nt: TGTGCCAGCAGCTTGGATTTGGGGCCCGGAAACACCATATATTTT; cdr3_aa: CASSLDLGPGNTIYF
j_call: TRBJ2-7; clone_size: NA; d_call: NA; v_call: TRBV15; cdr3_length: 12; cdr3_nt: TGTGCCACCAGTCTCGAGGTATCTGGGCAGTACTTC; cdr3_aa: CATSLEVSGQYF
j_call: TRBJ1-2; clone_size: NA; d_call: TRBD1; v_call: TRBV29-1; cdr3_length: 14; cdr3_nt: TGCAGCGTCGAAAAGGGGGCGCGCGGCTATGGCTACACCTTC; cdr3_aa: CSVEKGARGYGYTF
j_call: TRBJ1-1; clone_size: NA; d_call: NA; v_call: TRBV4-1; cdr3_length: 15; cdr3_nt: TGCGCCAGCAGCTTGGCCGCAGGGTCGGGCACTGAAGCTTTCTTT; cdr3_aa: CASSLAAGSGTEAFF
j_call: TRBJ2-7; clone_size: NA; d_call: NA; v_call: TRBV5-1; cdr3_length: 15; cdr3_nt: TGCGCCAGCAGCCCCGGTCCGACAGTTTCCTACGAGCAGTACTTC; cdr3_aa: CASSPGPTVSYEQYF
j_call: TRBJ1-2; clone_size: NA; d_call: TRBD1; v_call: TRBV5-1; cdr3_length: 13; cdr3_nt: TGCGCCAGCGGGACAGGGAACGACTATGGCTACACCTTC; cdr3_aa: CASGTGNDYGYTF
j_call: TRBJ2-7; clone_size: NA; d_call: TRBD2; v_call: TRBV5-4; cdr3_length: 14; cdr3_nt: TGTGCCAGCACGACTAGCGGGATACTCGGCGAGCAGTACTTC; cdr3_aa: CASTTSGILGEQYF
j_call: TRBJ1-5; clone_size: NA; d_call: NA; v_call: TRBV6-1; cdr3_length: 15; cdr3_nt: TGTGCCAGCAGTGGCCGATCCTATGGGCATCAGCCCCAGCATTTT; cdr3_aa: CASSGRSYGHQPQHF
j_call: TRBJ1-4; clone_size: NA; d_call: NA; v_call: TRBV9; cdr3_length: 16; cdr3_nt: TGTGCCAGCAGCGCCTCCGGGGGGAAGTATGATGAAAAACTGTTTTTT; cdr3_aa: CASSASGGKYDEKLFF
j_call: TRBJ2-7; clone_size: NA; d_call: NA; v_call: TRBV7-9; cdr3_length: 15; cdr3_nt: TGTGCCAGCAGCCCAGAGGCCCGGAGGGCCTACGAGCAGTACTTC; cdr3_aa: CASSPEARRAYEQYF
j_call: TRBJ2-4; clone_size: NA; d_call: NA; v_call: TRBV19; cdr3_length: 14; cdr3_nt: TGTGCCAGTAGTCTGGGGGCGGCCAAAAACATTCAGTACTTC; cdr3_aa: CASSLGAAKNIQYF
j_call: TRBJ2-2; clone_size: NA; d_call: TRBD1; v_call: TRBV5-6; cdr3_length: 15; cdr3_nt: TGTGCCAGCAGCTGGGACAGGGGGCACACCGGGGAGCTGTTTTTT; cdr3_aa: CASSWDRGHTGELFF
j_call: TRBJ1-5; clone_size: NA; d_call: TRBD1; v_call: TRBV28; cdr3_length: 15; cdr3_nt: TGTGCCAGCAGTGCCCCGGACAGGGCTAATCAGCCCCAGCATTTT; cdr3_aa: CASSAPDRANQPQHF
j_call: TRBJ1-5; clone_size: NA; d_call: TRBD1; v_call: TRBV7-9; cdr3_length: 15; cdr3_nt: TGTGCCAGCAGCGGACCGGGACAGGGCAATCAGCCCCAGCATTTT; cdr3_aa: CASSGPGQGNQPQHF
j_call: TRBJ2-7; clone_size: NA; d_call: TRBD2; v_call: TRBV2; cdr3_length: 15; cdr3_nt: TGTGCCATTTTTTTACCCGGGACTAGCCCCGGCGAGCAGTACTTC; cdr3_aa: CAIFLPGTSPGEQYF
j_call: TRBJ1-1; clone_size: NA; d_call: NA; v_call: TRBV15; cdr3_length: 14; cdr3_nt: TGTGCCACCAGCGGCCGACAGTTTAGCACTGAAGCTTTCTTT; cdr3_aa: CATSGRQFSTEAFF
j_call: TRBJ1-2; clone_size: NA; d_call: NA; v_call: TRBV28; cdr3_length: 12; cdr3_nt: TGTGCCAGCGCGGCGGGCAACTATGGCTACACCTTC; cdr3_aa: CASAAGNYGYTF
j_call: TRBJ2-7; clone_size: NA; d_call: NA; v_call: TRBV18; cdr3_length: 14; cdr3_nt: TGTGCCAGCTCACCTCCCCGCGGATCCTACGAGCAGTACTTC; cdr3_aa: CASSPPRGSYEQYF
j_call: TRBJ2-1; clone_size: NA; d_call: TRBD2; v_call: TRBV27; cdr3_length: 14; cdr3_nt: TGTGCCAGCAGTCTAGCGGGGGGATCCAATGAGCAGTTCTTC; cdr3_aa: CASSLAGGSNEQFF
j_call: TRBJ1-2; clone_size: NA; d_call: NA; v_call: TRBV27; cdr3_length: 13; cdr3_nt: TGTGCCAGCAGTTGGGGGGTCGACTATGGCTACACCTTC; cdr3_aa: CASSWGVDYGYTF
j_call: TRBJ1-3; clone_size: few; d_call: NA; v_call: TRBV2; cdr3_length: 12; cdr3_nt: TGTGCCAGCGAAGTCGCGGGAAACACCATATATTTT; cdr3_aa: CASEVAGNTIYF
j_call: TRBJ1-3; clone_size: many; d_call: NA; v_call: TRBV4-1; cdr3_length: 15; cdr3_nt: TGCGCCAGCAGCCAAGAAAGTCAGGTCTCAGACACCATATATTTT; cdr3_aa: CASSQESQVSDTIYF
j_call: TRBJ1-2; clone_size: NA; d_call: NA; v_call: TRBV4-2; cdr3_length: 13; cdr3_nt: TGTGCCAGCAGCCCGGATCGGACTTATGGCTACACCTTC; cdr3_aa: CASSPDRTYGYTF
j_call: TRBJ2-7; clone_size: NA; d_call: NA; v_call: TRBV6-1; cdr3_length: 12; cdr3_nt: TGTGCCAGCAGGACAGAACCTTACGAGCAGTACTTC; cdr3_aa: CASRTEPYEQYF
j_call: TRBJ2-1; clone_size: NA; d_call: NA; v_call: TRBV6-1; cdr3_length: 12; cdr3_nt: TGTGCCAGCAGGGACAGATACAATGAGCAGTTCTTC; cdr3_aa: CASRDRYNEQFF
j_call: TRBJ2-5; clone_size: NA; d_call: NA; v_call: TRBV13; cdr3_length: 12; cdr3_nt: TGTGCCAGCGGGGCTAGCGAAGAGACCCAGTACTTC; cdr3_aa: CASGASEETQYF
j_call: TRBJ2-6; clone_size: few; d_call: NA; v_call: TRBV15; cdr3_length: 18; cdr3_nt: TGTGCCACCAGCAGATCCGGGTTCCCCAGCTCTGGGGCCAACGTCCTGACTTTC; cdr3_aa: CATSRSGFPSSGANVLTF
j_call: TRBJ1-1; clone_size: once; d_call: TRBD1; v_call: TRBV7-2; cdr3_length: 16; cdr3_nt: TGTGCCAGCAGCTCCGACAGGGGGCTGGCGAACACTGAAGCTTTCTTT; cdr3_aa: CASSSDRGLANTEAFF
j_call: TRBJ2-1; clone_size: NA; d_call: TRBD1; v_call: TRBV13; cdr3_length: 15; cdr3_nt: TGTGCCTCCGCCCTGAGGCAGGGGGCGACGGATGAGCAGTTCTTC; cdr3_aa: CASALRQGATDEQFF
j_call: TRBJ1-6; clone_size: NA; d_call: NA; v_call: TRBV6-1; cdr3_length: 13; cdr3_nt: TGTGCCAGCAGTTATCAGGGGAGTTCACCCCTCCACTTT; cdr3_aa: CASSYQGSSPLHF
j_call: TRBJ2-2; clone_size: NA; d_call: NA; v_call: TRBV5-4; cdr3_length: 15; cdr3_nt: TGTGCCAGCAGTAGGAAGGGCAGGGCGTCCGGGGAGCTGTTTTTT; cdr3_aa: CASSRKGRASGELFF
j_call: TRBJ1-1; clone_size: many; d_call: NA; v_call: TRBV28; cdr3_length: 14; cdr3_nt: TGTGCCAGCAGTTTGACAGGAAGGAACACTGAAGCTTTCTTT; cdr3_aa: CASSLTGRNTEAFF